Below, one T cell receptor (beta chain) is given with its context. Libraries were prepared by immunoSEQ multiplex PCR; TCRdb keeps only in-frame clonotypes and omits some of them. The table lists around 150,000 clones, around nine tenths of them singletons. This entry belongs to a study of control samples from healthy donors and cancer patients. Sequenced input: blood. The TCR sequence derives from a man aged 30 to 45 in good health.

CDR3 sequence (DNA): TGTGCCAGCAGTTTTTCAGGGGGGAGGGAGACCCAGTACTTC. It yields the protein CASSFSGGRETQYF. This chain connects TRBV28 to TRBJ2-5; tentatively, D is TRBD1 (7 bases). Looked up from germline, CDR1 is MDHEN and CDR2 is SYDVKM. The V end was cut by 3 bases, the J end by 5 bases, with 13 bases between. CDR3 length: 14 residues.